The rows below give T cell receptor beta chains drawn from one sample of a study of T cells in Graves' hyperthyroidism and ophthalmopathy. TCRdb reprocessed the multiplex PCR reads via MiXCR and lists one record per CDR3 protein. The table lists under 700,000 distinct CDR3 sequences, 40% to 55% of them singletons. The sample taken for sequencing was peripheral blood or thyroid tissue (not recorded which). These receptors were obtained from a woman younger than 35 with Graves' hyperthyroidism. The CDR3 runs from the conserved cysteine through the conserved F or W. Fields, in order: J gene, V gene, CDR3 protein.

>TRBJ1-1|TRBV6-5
CASSSGQPGEGEAFF
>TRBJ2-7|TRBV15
CATTKTSGYSYEQYF
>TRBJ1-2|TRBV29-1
CSAPGDRDRGFGYTF
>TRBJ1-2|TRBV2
CANRGTDYGYTF
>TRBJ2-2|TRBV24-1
CATSDPPGTGHTGELFF
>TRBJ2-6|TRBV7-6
CASSLGFAGANVLTF
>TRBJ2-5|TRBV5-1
CASSQGAMETQYF
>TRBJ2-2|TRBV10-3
CATDRENTGELFF
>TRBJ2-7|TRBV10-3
CASRPSRDRDGEQYF
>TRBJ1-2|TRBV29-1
CSVDPTNGGYTF
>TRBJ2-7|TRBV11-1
CASSQRVGLAGVEQYF
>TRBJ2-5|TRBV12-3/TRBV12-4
CASSRGLAGGFGETQYF
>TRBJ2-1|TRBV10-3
CASSETNNEQFF
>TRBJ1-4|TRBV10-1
CASARDRVEKLFF
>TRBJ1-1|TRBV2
CASRGQGGTKAFF
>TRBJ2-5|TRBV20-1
CSAPNGGRQETQYF
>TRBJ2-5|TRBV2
CASSDRAGGAETQYF
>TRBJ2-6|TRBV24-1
CATSDGETGTGTSGANVLTF
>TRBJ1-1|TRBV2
CASSLIGLNTEAFF
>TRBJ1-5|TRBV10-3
CAISESGQGALGNQPQHF
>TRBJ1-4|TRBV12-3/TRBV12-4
CASSLGQVNEKLFF
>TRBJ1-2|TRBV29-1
CSGWDRVESYTF
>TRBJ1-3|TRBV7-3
CASSLVSEDGNTIYF
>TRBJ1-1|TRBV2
CASRVDAQGTEAFF
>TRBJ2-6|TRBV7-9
CASSPAGGSGANVLTF
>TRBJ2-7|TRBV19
CASSGTSAVYEQYF
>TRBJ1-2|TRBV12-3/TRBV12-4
CASRRDRTGGYTF
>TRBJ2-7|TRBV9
CASSVGAGGRDSYEQYF
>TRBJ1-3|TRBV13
CASSRAGTGAAGNTIYF
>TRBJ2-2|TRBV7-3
CASSPGTGGTGELFF
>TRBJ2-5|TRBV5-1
CASSPAGVDETQYF
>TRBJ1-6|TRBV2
CASSHRGDSPLHF
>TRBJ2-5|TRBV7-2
CASSTDRGQGSSGTETQYF
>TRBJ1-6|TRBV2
CASSYWTGYNSPLHF
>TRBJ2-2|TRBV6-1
CASSSTRDNTGELFF
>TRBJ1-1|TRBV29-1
CSSLTGKNTEAFF
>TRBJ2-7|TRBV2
CASSALEQYF
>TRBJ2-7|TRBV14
CASSPILGTGTTYEQYF
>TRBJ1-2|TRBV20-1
CSASGVGNYGYTF
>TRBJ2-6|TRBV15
CATSRDGGGSGANVLTF
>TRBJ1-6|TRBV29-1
CSVQRDYNSPLHF
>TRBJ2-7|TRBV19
CASSHPFSYEQYF